This TCR beta chain appears in the sequencing data of a study of cytomegalovirus exposure and HLA in healthy donors. General observations from the study: Per a prior analysis, the majority of TCR beta V segments were productive roughly 90% or roughly 30% of the time.

CDR1 is LNHDA and CDR2 is SQIVND in the germline V gene (reference sequence). CDR3 size: 16 residues. The V gene end was trimmed by 10 bases and the J gene end by 0 bases; junction bases not matched to a gene: 9. The PCR used 60 Vbeta and 13 Jbeta primers. Repertoires were generated with immunoSEQ multiplex PCR, while TCRdb's copy carries only in-frame clones and drops some. The profile covers about 120,000 clones, with approximately 72% appearing a single time and about 30% taken by the ten largest. A note on this clone: What it binds is unknown.

This TCR came from a man aged 55 to 70 in good health and CMV-seropositive. V and J are TRBV19 and TRBJ2-6; TRBD1 agrees at 7 bases. The specimen sequenced was PBMCs. The CDR3 sequence is CATQDRAGSGANVLTF. In nucleotides, the CDR3 is TGTGCCACCCAAGACAGGGCAGGCTCTGGGGCCAACGTCCTGACTTTC.